This T cell receptor beta chain was observed in a study of blood T cell repertoires in COVID-19. Study in general: Sites across the United States, Italy and Spain contributed samples from acute and convalescent COVID-19. Sources were T cells, B-cell-depleted T cells, or PBMCs; the material itself was cDNA or gDNA.

Trimming left V 1 base short and J 8 bases short, with 17 bases between. In germline, CDR1 is MNHNS, CDR2 SASEGT. The CDR3 is 15 residues long. Original analysis: Counts of nucleated cells, estimated from reference gene primer amplification, were obtained. The protocol was immunoSEQ multiplex PCR, while the TCRdb copy is restricted to in-frame clones and leaves out a portion. V, J and clone size are those of that table, while D and trimming were read from the DNA. The table records 200,000 to 250,000 clones, more than 85% of them present only once. This chain uses TRBV6-1 with TRBJ1-2; perhaps TRBD1 as D (5 bases). Sequenced sample: peripheral blood. This clonotype originated in a man aged 55-75 years with acute or convalescent COVID-19. In nucleotides, the CDR3 is TGTGCCAGCAGTGAAGGGGGCTCGGGCCTATTCGGCTACACCTTC. Its protein product is CASSEGGSGLFGYTF.